A single sample gave rise to the 13 T cell receptor beta chains below, sequenced in a study of control samples from healthy donors and cancer patients. TCRdb's table, derived via immunoSEQ multiplex PCR, lists solely in-frame clones and lacks some. The sample consists of about 120,000 clones, about 87% of them appearing once. What was sequenced was blood. The receptor set was obtained from a man aged 40-55 years in good health.

J is TRBJ2-7 and V is TRBV5-1; 8 bases are shared with TRBD2. The V gene end was trimmed by 3 bases and the J gene end by 4 bases; junction bases not matched to a gene: 9. The CDR3 sequence is 15 residues long. The V gene's germline CDR1 is SGHRS and CDR2 YFSETQ. This CDR3 reads CASSSPGRGAYEQYF. The CDR3 nucleotides are TGCGCCAGCAGCTCCCCCGGGAGGGGCGCGTACGAGCAGTACTTC.

The chain uses TRBV24-1 and TRBJ2-7; 9 nucleotides match TRBD1. J was trimmed by 3 bases and V by 3 bases; bases with no gene match: 5. This CDR3 has 15 residues. Germline V gene sequence: CDR1 KGHDR, CDR2 SFDVKD. The CDR3 DNA reads as TGTGCCACCAGTGATGGGGACAGGGCCCTCTACGAGCAGTACTTC. It is translated as CATSDGDRALYEQYF.

This chain joins TRBV9 and TRBJ2-3; unclear D gene. The V end lost 0 bases, the J end lost 5 bases, and 4 bases lay between the germline ends. Germline CDR1 and CDR2: SGDLS and YYNGEE. CDR3 length: 12 residues. CDR3 bases: TGTGCCAGCAGCGTAGGGAGAGATACGCAGTATTTT. Translated, it gives CASSVGRDTQYF.

The chain is built from TRBV2 and TRBJ2-1; 7 nucleotides align to TRBD2. Per germline, CDR1 SNHLY and CDR2 FYNNEI. The CDR3 length is 13 residues. Losses at the gene ends were 5 bases for V and 9 bases for J; bases not matched to a gene: 7. CDR3 bases: TGTGCCAGCAGTACCGGGATAGCGGGTGAGCAGTTCTTC. Protein product: CASSTGIAGEQFF.

The chain joins TRBV7-2 to TRBJ2-3; possible D gene TRBD2, 5 bases. V lost 5 bases and J 4 bases, leaving 16 bases between the germline ends. The V gene's germline CDR1 is SGHTA and CDR2 FQGNSA. There are 15 residues in the CDR3. The CDR3 spells CASSRSGILPDTQYF. CDR3 bases: TGTGCCAGCAGCCGTTCCGGGATTCTCCCAGATACGCAGTATTTT.

The V gene is TRBV2, the J gene TRBJ1-5; TRBD1 matches at 8 bases. The CDR3 has 14 residues. With V trimmed by 2 bases and J by 6 bases, 3 bases remained unmatched. Germline CDR1 and CDR2: SNHLY and FYNNEI. The CDR3 loop is CASSEIQGGQPQHF. The CDR3 DNA sequence: TGTGCCAGCAGTGAAATACAGGGGGGTCAGCCCCAGCATTTT.

The chain joins TRBV6-5 to TRBJ1-1; D gene ambiguous. This CDR3 has 13 amino acids. The V and J ends lost 6 bases and 3 bases respectively, with 11 bases between them. Looked up from germline, CDR1 is MNHEY and CDR2 is SVGAGI. CDR3 nucleotides: TGTGCCAGCAGACCTCGACAAGACACTGAAGCTTTCTTT. Residues: CASRPRQDTEAFF.

This sequence joins TRBV6-2 or TRBV6-3 and TRBJ1-5; possible D gene TRBD1, 6 bases. This CDR3 comprises 16 residues. Germline V gene data show CDR1 as MNHEY and CDR2 as SVGEGT. The V gene lost 2 bases and the J gene lost 4 bases, with 15 bases spanning the gap. The CDR3 bases are TGTGCCAGCAGTTACGGGCAGGGGTCGCGAAATCAGCCCCAGCATTTT. Its translation is CASSYGQGSRNQPQHF.

The chain couples TRBV2 to TRBJ1-4, with TRBD1 identical over 10 bases. The CDR3 covers 17 residues. The ends lost 5 bases at V and 7 bases at J; junction bases unmatched: 13. From germline, CDR1 is SNHLY and CDR2 FYNNEI. CDR3 DNA sequence: TGTGCCAGCAGTCTACCGGGACAGGGGCCGTCGGTTGAAAAACTGTTTTTT. This translates into CASSLPGQGPSVEKLFF.

The CDR3 spells CASSPTSGVGTDTQYF. The CDR3 DNA sequence: TGTGCCAGCTCACCAACTAGCGGGGTAGGGACAGATACGCAGTATTTT. The chain recombines TRBV18 with TRBJ2-3; 10 bases line up with TRBD2. Germline CDR1 and CDR2: KGHSH and LQKENI. V lost 2 bases to trimming and J lost 3 bases; unmatched junction nucleotides: 5. This CDR3 is 16 amino acids long.

The chain uses TRBV11-3 and TRBJ1-2, with D possibly TRBD1 on 5 matching bases. Per the germline V gene, CDR1 is SGHNT and CDR2 is YENEEA. The V gene lost 0 bases and the J gene lost 8 bases, with 10 bases spanning the gap. The CDR3 runs 13 residues. The chain's CDR3 is CASSLDQGRGYTF. DNA of the CDR3: TGTGCCAGCAGCTTAGATCAGGGCCGAGGCTACACCTTC.

This chain connects TRBV7-6 to TRBJ2-3; 10 bases fit TRBD2. Per germline, CDR1 SGHVS and CDR2 FNYEAQ. CDR3 length: 15 amino acids. V dropped 5 bases and J dropped 3; count of bases not matched to a gene: 5. As DNA, the CDR3 is TGTGCCAGCAGCGTCTCTAGCGGGGGAACAGATACGCAGTATTTT. Its protein product is CASSVSSGGTDTQYF.

This clone has more than one count but fewer than ten. This chain joins TRBV11-1 and TRBJ2-7; tentative D call: TRBD1 (5 bases). Trimming took off 3 bases at V and 0 bases at J, with 9 bases between the two ends. This CDR3 has 14 residues. Germline CDR1 is SGHAT and CDR2 is FQDESV (reference sequence). CDR3: CASSFTQGSYEQYF. Written as DNA, the CDR3 is TGTGCCAGCAGCTTTACCCAGGGCTCCTACGAGCAGTACTTC.